A selection of T cell receptor beta chains follows, all from one sample in a study of T cell clones after liver transplantation. Only in-frame clones appear in the TCRdb table, and some are missing; sequencing was by immunoSEQ multiplex PCR. The sample has tens of thousands of clones; about 80% are singletons. This specimen consisted of CD4+ T cells from blood, obtained 12 months after liver transplant. Receptors were obtained from a human patient who received a liver transplant. Some of these T cells may belong to the graft donor. Both conserved end residues are part of each CDR3. The order of the fields is clone size, CDR3 length, D gene, J gene, V gene, CDR3 protein, CDR3 DNA. D genes are given only for firm matches. Some rows have no size entry. The others give once, few or many, or a class for an expanded clone.

>-|17|-|TRBJ1-3|TRBV28
CASSSGGGASSGNTIYF
TGTGCCAGCAGTTCCGGCGGGGGGGCTAGTTCTGGAAACACCATATATTTT
>-|14|-|TRBJ1-2|TRBV27
CASSLGGQPYGYTF
TGTGCCAGCAGTTTAGGCGGACAGCCCTATGGCTACACCTTC
>once|13|-|TRBJ1-2|TRBV28
CASSLGFNYGYTF
TGTGCCAGCAGTTTAGGGTTTAACTATGGCTACACCTTC
>-|21|-|TRBJ2-1|TRBV7-7
CASSLEMSGREGGFSYNEQFF
TGTGCTAGCAGCTTAGAAATGTCGGGGCGGGAAGGTGGCTTTTCCTACAATGAGCAGTTCTTC
>once|15|-|TRBJ2-1|TRBV29-1
CSALEPGRNYNEQFF
TGCAGCGCGTTGGAACCGGGGCGGAACTACAATGAGCAGTTCTTC
>-|16|-|TRBJ2-3|TRBV7-2
CASSFGRPGASDTQYF
TGTGCCAGCAGCTTCGGGCGTCCGGGGGCCTCAGATACGCAGTATTTT
>-|14|-|TRBJ1-1|TRBV28
CASSKDTLSTEAFF
TGTGCCAGCAGCAAGGACACACTTAGCACTGAAGCTTTCTTT
>few|16|TRBD1|TRBJ1-5|TRBV28
CASSFSDRGLGQPQHF
TGTGCCAGCAGTTTTTCTGACAGGGGGCTAGGTCAGCCCCAGCATTTT
>-|14|-|TRBJ1-1|TRBV18
CASSPPGWDTEAFF
TGTGCCAGCTCACCCCCTGGATGGGACACTGAAGCTTTCTTT
>-|13|-|TRBJ2-7|TRBV5-1
CASRRDSSYEQYF
TGCGCCAGCAGGCGCGACAGTTCCTACGAGCAGTACTTC
>once|15|-|TRBJ2-7|TRBV13
CASSQGGRESYEQYF
TGTGCCAGCAGCCAAGGGGGGCGGGAGAGCTACGAGCAGTACTTC
>-|15|-|TRBJ1-4|TRBV15
CATNRPAGVGEKLFF
TGTGCCACCAACCGACCCGCAGGGGTTGGCGAAAAACTGTTTTTT
>-|20|-|TRBJ1-5|TRBV27
CASRRSRTYGESNSNQPQHF
TGTGCCAGCAGACGAAGCAGAACCTACGGGGAATCCAATAGCAATCAGCCCCAGCATTTT
>-|15|-|TRBJ1-3|TRBV6-5
CASKGRGGGGNTIYF
TGTGCCAGCAAGGGGCGTGGGGGGGGAGGAAACACCATATATTTT
>-|16|-|TRBJ1-2|TRBV19
CASSRATGSSNYGYTF
TGTGCCAGTAGCCGCGCGACAGGCTCTTCCAACTATGGCTACACCTTC
>-|12|-|TRBJ2-3|TRBV25-1
CASSGSPNTQYF
TGTGCCAGCAGCGGGAGTCCCAATACGCAGTATTTT
>-|14|-|TRBJ2-7|TRBV10-1
CASSALSGPGEQYF
TGCGCCAGCAGTGCGCTTTCTGGACCTGGCGAGCAGTACTTC
>few|16|TRBD1|TRBJ1-1|TRBV18
CASSPPRDRGGTEAFF
TGTGCCAGCTCACCACCGAGGGACAGGGGGGGTACTGAAGCTTTCTTT
>few|10|-|TRBJ1-5|TRBV6-4
CASSVQPQHF
TGTGCCAGCAGTGTTCAGCCCCAGCATTTT
>-|16|TRBD1|TRBJ2-7|TRBV5-1
CASSLIPGTGITEQYF
TGCGCCAGCAGCCTGATACCAGGGACAGGGATTACCGAGCAGTACTTC
>once|15|-|TRBJ1-1|TRBV27
CASSRISTGRTEAFF
TGTGCCAGCAGTCGCATCTCTACGGGGCGCACTGAAGCTTTCTTT
>-|15|TRBD1|TRBJ2-3|TRBV7-9
CASSPKGAPTDTQYF
TGTGCCAGCAGCCCGAAGGGGGCTCCCACAGATACGCAGTATTTT
>-|15|-|TRBJ1-5|TRBV4-1
CASSQAGWRNQPQHF
TGCGCCAGCAGCCAAGCCGGGTGGCGCAATCAGCCCCAGCATTTT
>-|14|-|TRBJ2-1|TRBV11-2
CASSLGDFYNEQFF
TGTGCCAGCAGCTTAGGGGACTTCTACAATGAGCAGTTCTTC
>-|16|-|TRBJ2-3|TRBV15
CATSSLLGGLQPTQYF
TGTGCCACCAGCAGTCTCTTAGGGGGGTTACAACCCACGCAGTATTTT
>few|13|TRBD1|TRBJ2-7|TRBV2
CASTRTGTYEQYF
TGTGCCAGCACCCGGACAGGGACCTACGAGCAGTACTTC
>-|14|TRBD1|TRBJ1-1|TRBV5-1
CASSSDRGDTEAFF
TGCGCCAGCAGCTCTGACAGGGGGGACACTGAAGCTTTCTTT
>-|16|TRBD1|TRBJ2-1|TRBV15
CATSRLQGAGYNEQFF
TGTGCCACCAGCAGGCTCCAGGGGGCGGGTTACAATGAGCAGTTCTTC
>few|18|TRBD1|TRBJ1-5|TRBV7-6
CASTIITGGHLSNQPQHF
TGTGCCAGCACCATAATCACAGGGGGCCACCTTAGCAATCAGCCCCAGCATTTT
>-|15|TRBD2|TRBJ2-7|TRBV10-3
CAISGGGSESYEQYF
TGTGCCATCAGTGGGGGAGGGTCGGAATCCTACGAGCAGTACTTC
>-|13|-|TRBJ1-1|TRBV7-2
CASSLGVHTEAFF
TGTGCCAGCAGCTTAGGTGTGCACACTGAAGCTTTCTTT
>-|14|TRBD1|TRBJ2-3|TRBV7-9
CASSLGQGADTQYF
TGTGCCAGCAGCTTAGGACAGGGGGCAGATACGCAGTATTTT
>-|13|TRBD1|TRBJ1-1|TRBV13
CASSLGQGASAFF
TGTGCCAGCAGCTTAGGCCAGGGGGCTTCGGCTTTCTTT
>-|16|TRBD2|TRBJ2-3|TRBV5-4
CASSSGTSGSGGTQYF
TGTGCCAGCAGCAGCGGGACTAGCGGGAGCGGGGGTACGCAGTATTTT
>-|14|-|TRBJ1-2|TRBV6-5
CASSYSGGRYGYTF
TGTGCCAGCAGTTACTCCGGGGGCCGCTATGGCTACACCTTC
>few|16|-|TRBJ2-3|TRBV5-1
CASSLRTVRGTDTQYF
TGCGCCAGCAGCTTGAGGACCGTACGGGGCACAGATACGCAGTATTTT
>-|15|TRBD2|TRBJ2-1|TRBV12-5
CASGFSGSAYNEQFF
TGTGCTAGTGGCTTTAGCGGGAGCGCCTACAATGAGCAGTTCTTC
>once|13|-|TRBJ1-5|TRBV6-5
CASSYRIDQPQHF
TGTGCCAGCAGTTACCGGATCGATCAGCCCCAGCATTTT
>-|14|TRBD2|TRBJ2-5|TRBV5-4
CASSLSGAKETQYF
TGTGCCAGCAGCCTCAGCGGGGCAAAAGAGACCCAGTACTTC
>-|15|-|TRBJ1-2|TRBV6-5
CASSQTGLGTYGYTF
TGTGCCAGCAGCCAAACAGGCTTAGGAACCTATGGCTACACCTTC
>-|16|TRBD2|TRBJ2-5|TRBV7-9
CASSLGLAGLVETQYF
TGTGCCAGCAGCTTAGGGTTAGCGGGATTGGTAGAGACCCAGTACTTC
>once|14|TRBD2|TRBJ2-5|TRBV7-9
CASSFSGSPETQYF
TGTGCCAGCAGCTTTAGCGGGAGCCCCGAGACCCAGTACTTC
>-|16|-|TRBJ2-4|TRBV11-2
CASSKVGHTAENIQYF
TGTGCCAGCAGCAAAGTTGGCCACACGGCCGAAAACATTCAGTACTTC
>-|13|-|TRBJ2-7|TRBV19
CASSFSPSYEQYF
TGTGCCAGTAGTTTCTCCCCCTCCTACGAGCAGTACTTC